These 15 T cell receptor beta chains were all obtained from the same sample, sequenced in a study of blood T cell repertoires in COVID-19. Measured with immunoSEQ multiplex PCR; TCRdb has only the in-frame clones, and not every one. Of about 480,000 clones in the sample, 70% to 90% are singletons; the top ten hold less than 2%. Sequencing used PBMCs or T cells enriched from blood (not recorded which). The receptor source for this set is a woman in her thirties or forties who had recovered from COVID-19.

This clone was seen a handful of times. One end of the junction fails to match germline, which may point to a read error. CDR3 sequence: CASSLSVDKKNHF. The DNA of the CDR3 is TGTGCCAGCAGTTTATCGGTGGACAAGAAAAATCACTTC. J is TRBJ1-2 and V is TRBV12-3 or TRBV12-4; D is perhaps TRBD1 (5 bases). The CDR3 sequence is 13 residues long.

This chain uses TRBV5-4 with TRBJ2-7; TRBD2 agrees at 10 bases. V lost 4 bases and J lost 0; bases outside the gene matches: 4. The CDR3 spans 15 residues. Looked up from germline, CDR1 is SGHNT and CDR2 is YYREEE (reference sequence). The CDR3 is CASSRTSGNSYEQYF. DNA of the CDR3: TGTGCCAGCAGCAGGACTAGCGGAAACTCCTACGAGCAGTACTTC.

This clone appeared a few times. The J gene is TRBJ2-7, the V gene TRBV11-2; weak D call: TRBD2 (5 bases). V was trimmed by 5 bases and J by 3 bases, leaving 17 bases between them. Germline V gives CDR1 SGHAT, CDR2 FQNNGV. The CDR3 has 15 residues. The CDR3 protein is CASSPLTRRVYEQYF. CDR3 coding DNA: TGTGCCAGCAGCCCCCTTACTAGGAGAGTCTACGAGCAGTACTTC.

The genes are TRBV10-3 and TRBJ1-1, with TRBD1 identical over 8 bases. Germline CDR1 ENHRY, CDR2 SYGVKD. The ends lost 6 bases at V and 0 bases at J; junction bases unmatched: 6. CDR3 size: 15 residues. CDR3 nucleotides: TGTGCCATCAGCGCCGGACAGGGAATGAACACTGAAGCTTTCTTT. It translates to CAISAGQGMNTEAFF.

The V gene is TRBV7-8, the J gene TRBJ1-1; 7 nucleotides line up with TRBD1. Germline lookup yields CDR1 SGHVS and CDR2 FQNEAQ. Trimming cost V 5 bases and J 0 bases; bases outside gene matches: 3. The CDR3 length is 14 residues. The chain's CDR3 is CASSRGTVNTEAFF. Written as DNA, the CDR3 is TGTGCCAGCAGCCGGGGGACAGTGAACACTGAAGCTTTCTTT.

This chain joins TRBV6-5 and TRBJ2-3, with D uncertain. Germline loops: CDR1 MNHEY, CDR2 SVGAGI. The V gene lost 11 bases and the J gene lost 2 bases, with 11 bases spanning the gap. The CDR3 is 12 residues long. The CDR3: CAGFTDTDTQYF. CDR3 sequence (DNA): TGTGCCGGGTTTACAGACACAGATACGCAGTATTTT.

The CDR3 reads CASSTEMAEAFF. Written as DNA, the CDR3 is TGTGCCAGCAGTACGGAGATGGCTGAAGCTTTCTTT. The V and J genes are TRBV6-5 and TRBJ1-1; D remains ambiguous. Germline CDR1 MNHEY, CDR2 SVGAGI. The CDR3 contains 12 residues. V dropped 5 bases and J dropped 6 bases, with 10 bases sitting between them.

The gene calls are TRBV5-6 and TRBJ1-2, with 9 positions matching TRBD1. Germline V gene sequence: CDR1 SGHDT, CDR2 YYEEEE. The CDR3 extends over 15 amino acids. V lost 1 base to trimming and J lost 8 bases; unmatched junction nucleotides: 9. CDR3: CASSLSLGQGRGYTF. In DNA form, the CDR3 reads TGTGCCAGCAGCTTGTCCTTGGGACAGGGTAGGGGCTACACCTTC.

This sequence joins TRBV18 and TRBJ2-3, with 11 bases matching TRBD2. This CDR3 region has 16 residues. V trimming: 4 bases; J trimming: 4 bases; junction bases outside the gene matches: 7. CDR1 KGHSH and CDR2 LQKENI come from the germline V gene. CDR3 nucleotide sequence: TGTGCCAGCTCACTCGTTCTAGCGGGAGGCCCAGATACGCAGTATTTT. It codes for CASSLVLAGGPDTQYF. The entire variable domain, with the rest obtained from reference TRBV18 and TRBJ2-3, is as follows: NAGVMQNPRHLVRRRGQEARLRCSPMKGHSHVYWYRQLPEEGLKFMVYLQKENIIDESGMPKERFSAEFPKEGPSILRIQQVVRGDSAAYFCASSLVLAGGPDTQYFGPGTRLTVL.

This chain links TRBV19 with TRBJ1-1; D uncertain. The CDR3 totals 14 residues. Between the trimmed V and J ends, which lost 2 bases and 5 bases, there was a span of 12 bases. Germline CDR1 and CDR2: LNHDA and SQIVND (reference sequence). CDR3: CASSITGSGTEAFF. Here the CDR3 DNA reads TGTGCCAGTAGTATAACGGGGTCGGGGACTGAAGCTTTCTTT.

The V gene is TRBV7-2, the J gene TRBJ2-1; 13 positions match TRBD2. J was trimmed by 7 bases and V by 3 bases; bases with no gene match: 3. The germline V gene encodes CDR1 SGHTA and CDR2 FQGNSA. The length of the CDR3 is 15 residues. The CDR3, as DNA: TGTGCCAGCAGCTTCCGGACTAGCGGGAGTAATGAGCAGTTCTTC. Residues: CASSFRTSGSNEQFF.

This chain uses TRBV7-9 with TRBJ1-5, with 10 positions matching TRBD1. Losses at the gene ends were 5 bases for V and 5 bases for J; bases not matched to a gene: 6. This CDR3 spans 15 amino acids. From germline, CDR1 is SEHNR and CDR2 FQNEAQ (reference sequence). CDR3 loop: CASSPTGTGDQPQHF. The CDR3, as DNA: TGTGCCAGCAGCCCTACCGGGACAGGGGATCAGCCCCAGCATTTT.

As for this clone: The sample has other DNA sequences that encode this CDR3 too. This chain links TRBV5-6 with TRBJ2-7, with D perhaps TRBD1 (6 bases). Germline V lookup: CDR1 SGHDT, CDR2 YYEEEE. V was cut by 2 bases and J by 1 base, with 7 bases left in between. The CDR3 extends over 13 amino acids. The CDR3, as DNA: TGTGCCAGCAGCTTAGGACAGTCCTACGAGCAGTACTTC. Residues: CASSLGQSYEQYF.

Here the CDR3 DNA reads TGTGCCATCAGTGAGTCGCTAGCGGGAGACCAAGAGACCCAGTACTTC. This translates into CAISESLAGDQETQYF. V usage is TRBV10-3 and J usage is TRBJ2-5; 10 positions agree with TRBD2. With V trimmed by 0 bases and J by 0 bases, 1 base remained unmatched. The V gene's germline CDR1 is ENHRY and CDR2 SYGVKD. There are 16 residues in the CDR3.

V usage is TRBV7-9 and J usage is TRBJ2-7; 9 nucleotides line up with TRBD2. V trimming: 3 bases; J trimming: 1 base; junction bases outside the gene matches: 4. The CDR3 is made up of 15 amino acids. Per the germline V gene, CDR1 is SEHNR and CDR2 is FQNEAQ (reference sequence). CDR3: CASSLASGRSYEQYF. CDR3 nucleotide sequence: TGTGCCAGCAGCTTGGCAAGCGGGAGGTCCTACGAGCAGTACTTC.